This is a list of T cell receptor beta chains from one sample in a study of OX40 agonist ivuxolimab in advanced cancers. Generated by immunoSEQ multiplex PCR, the TCRdb table keeps only in-frame clones and is missing some. The table lists roughly 40,000 clones, approximately 90% of them singletons. Sequenced material: CD4+ or CD8+ T cells sorted from blood, taken in a trial of the OX40 agonist ivuxolimab. These receptors all come from an adult with an advanced solid tumor such as melanoma, head and neck, liver or kidney cancer. The CDR3 runs from the conserved cysteine through the conserved F or W. The D gene is left open where the match is weak. Clone sizes are given selectively: once, few, many, or a class where the clone is expanded.

>NA|NA|TRBV7-6|TRBJ2-1
TGTGCCAGCAGCTCCGGTTACAATGAGCAGTTCTTC
CASSSGYNEQFF
>NA|TRBD1|TRBV5-4|TRBJ2-7
TGTGCCAGCAGCGTTAGACAGGGCAACAATTACGAGCAGTACTTC
CASSVRQGNNYEQYF
>NA|TRBD1|TRBV2|TRBJ2-7
TGTGCCAGCAGTGCCCAGGGGGCGCTTGAGCAGTACTTC
CASSAQGALEQYF
>NA|TRBD2|TRBV7-9|TRBJ2-4
TGTGCCAGCAGCTTGGCGGGAGGGCCAAACATTCAGTACTTC
CASSLAGGPNIQYF
>NA|TRBD2|TRBV5-1|TRBJ2-7
TGCGCCAGCAGCGATGGGACTAGCGGGAGGGTGTTCTACGAGCAGTACTTC
CASSDGTSGRVFYEQYF
>NA|TRBD2|TRBV7-3|TRBJ2-5
TGTGCCAGCAGCCGGACTAGCGGTCAAGAGACCCAGTACTTC
CASSRTSGQETQYF
>NA|NA|TRBV5-1|TRBJ1-2
TGCGCCAGCAGCTTCGGGGGCGTCGGGTACACCTTC
CASSFGGVGYTF
>NA|NA|TRBV18|TRBJ2-7
TGTGCCAGCTCACCGTACCGGGACACCACCTACGAGCAGTACTTC
CASSPYRDTTYEQYF
>NA|TRBD1|TRBV19|TRBJ2-5
TGTGCCAGTAGTAAAATGGGGGACAGGCGGTGGGAGACCCAGTACTTC
CASSKMGDRRWETQYF
>NA|NA|TRBV15|TRBJ1-5
TGTGCCACCGGGGTCCCACGCAATCAGCCCCAGCATTTT
CATGVPRNQPQHF
>NA|NA|TRBV6-5|TRBJ1-5
TGTGCCAGCAGTTACTCGAGTCAGGTGAATCAGCCCCAGCATTTT
CASSYSSQVNQPQHF
>NA|NA|TRBV5-1|TRBJ2-7
TGCGCCAGCAGGAAGTCTACTGGCGAGCAGTACTTC
CASRKSTGEQYF
>NA|NA|TRBV6-1|TRBJ2-1
TGTGCCAGCAGCCTAATAGGGGACTCCTACAATGAGCAGTTCTTC
CASSLIGDSYNEQFF
>NA|NA|TRBV6-1|TRBJ2-7
TGTGCCAGCAGTGGCAGGGTCCCCTACGAGCAGTACTTC
CASSGRVPYEQYF
>NA|NA|TRBV5-1|TRBJ2-3
TGCGCCAGCAGCTCGGACACAGATACGCAGTATTTT
CASSSDTDTQYF
>NA|TRBD2|TRBV23-1|TRBJ2-1
TGCGCCAGCAGTCAATGTTCGGGAGGTGCCTACAATGAGCAGTTCTTC
CASSQCSGGAYNEQFF
>NA|NA|TRBV30|TRBJ2-7
TGTGCCTGGCTAGCTCCTCAATCCTACGAGCAGTACTTC
CAWLAPQSYEQYF
>NA|NA|TRBV28|TRBJ2-2
TGTGCCAGCAGTTCCGGGGCTAGCACCGGGGAGCTGTTTTTT
CASSSGASTGELFF
>NA|TRBD2|TRBV18|TRBJ2-1
TGTGCCAGCTCACCCCGGACTAGCGGGAGCTATGAGCAGTTCTTC
CASSPRTSGSYEQFF
>NA|NA|TRBV4-1|TRBJ2-1
TGCGCCAGCAGCCAGGGATGGGCGGACTCCTACAATGAGCAGTTCTTC
CASSQGWADSYNEQFF
>NA|NA|TRBV28|TRBJ1-2
TGTGCCAGCAGTTTGGGAGGGCGGGGCCACTATGGCTACACCTTC
CASSLGGRGHYGYTF
>NA|TRBD1|TRBV29-1|TRBJ2-3
TGCAGCGTGGGGGCGGACAGGGGGACAGATACGCAGTATTTT
CSVGADRGTDTQYF
>NA|NA|TRBV13|TRBJ2-1
TGTGCCAGCAGCTTAGATTGGGGGCCGAATCACAATGAGCAGTTCTTC
CASSLDWGPNHNEQFF
>NA|TRBD2|TRBV12-5|TRBJ2-2
TGTGCTAGTGGTTTGGACCTGCTTACTAGCGGGAGTAACAACGGGGAGCTGTTTTTT
CASGLDLLTSGSNNGELFF
>NA|NA|TRBV25-1|TRBJ1-5
TGTGCCAGCAGTCTTGGGGGCGGATTCCAGCATTTT
CASSLGGGFQHF
>NA|NA|TRBV6-5|TRBJ1-3
TGTGCCAGCAGGGAATCTGGAAACACCATATATTTT
CASRESGNTIYF
>NA|TRBD2|TRBV5-1|TRBJ2-1
TGCGCCAGCAGCGGGGAGGGCAATGAGCAGTTCTTC
CASSGEGNEQFF
>NA|NA|TRBV4-1|TRBJ2-2
TGCGCCAGCAGCCAAGCGACCACCGGGGAGCTGTTTTTT
CASSQATTGELFF
>NA|NA|TRBV7-9|TRBJ2-3
TGTGCCAGCAGCTCCCAGGGACTCAAACTTAGCACAGATACGCAGTATTTT
CASSSQGLKLSTDTQYF
>NA|TRBD2|TRBV19|TRBJ2-1
TGTGCCAGTAGTATATCAGCGGGGGGGACTAGCTGGGATGAGCAGTTCTTC
CASSISAGGTSWDEQFF
>NA|NA|TRBV7-9|TRBJ2-7
TGTGCCAGCAGCTCCCCTCGTGGGGGGATTTACGAGCAGTACTTC
CASSSPRGGIYEQYF
>NA|TRBD2|TRBV7-3|TRBJ2-1
TGTGCCAGCAGCCCCCCGGGACTAGCGGACAATGAGCAGTTCTTC
CASSPPGLADNEQFF
>once|TRBD2|TRBV27|TRBJ2-1
TGTGCCAGCAGTTTCTTTCTAGCGGGAGGGGACAATGAGCAGTTCTTC
CASSFFLAGGDNEQFF
>NA|TRBD1|TRBV7-9|TRBJ1-6
TGTGCCAGCAGCTTTACAGGGGTGGGGAATTCACCCCTCCACTTT
CASSFTGVGNSPLHF
>NA|TRBD2|TRBV28|TRBJ2-5
TGTGCCAGCAGTTTGGCTGCTAGCGGGTTTGCAGAGACCCAGTACTTC
CASSLAASGFAETQYF
>NA|NA|TRBV30|TRBJ1-1
TGTGCCTGGAGGAAAGACCCGGCAGGGAGCTTGAACACTGAAGCTTTCTTT
CAWRKDPAGSLNTEAFF
>NA|NA|TRBV4-1|TRBJ2-5
TGCGCCAGCAGCCCGCAGGGGGGATGGGAGACCCAGTACTTC
CASSPQGGWETQYF